This T cell receptor beta chain was retrieved from a study of cytomegalovirus exposure and HLA in healthy donors. General study results and limits: Most TCR sequences proved rare, with some public TCRs found in many donors. For cytomegalovirus status, the classifier reportedly gave diagnoses with high specificity and sensitivity. Cytomegalovirus association was assigned to about 150 TCR beta chains.

The donors were members of the validation cohort, which comprised 120 subjects and was separate from the first cohort of 666 subjects. Worth noting for this clone: Its antigen is not known.

The CDR3 extends over 19 amino acids. Profiling relied on immunoSEQ multiplex PCR, and the TCRdb table lists in-frame clones only, not all of them. The sample has tens of thousands of clones; about nine tenths are singletons. This chain links TRBV21-1 with TRBJ2-5; TRBD2 reflects the table's D call only, with no check against the DNA. TRBV21-1 is noted as a pseudogene. This TCR derives from a man younger than 35 in good health and CMV-seronegative. Input material: PBMCs. CDR3 sequence reads: CASSLFGLAGISGVETQYF. In nucleotides, the CDR3 is TGTGCCAGCAGCTTATTCGGACTAGCGGGAATTTCGGGAGTAGAGACCCAGTACTTC.